This paragraph reports one T cell receptor beta chain. Antigen: not known. A read error may explain this, as a much larger clone is one base away. The sample originates from a study of T cells in Graves' hyperthyroidism and ophthalmopathy. Study observations and caveats: Blood shared most expanded thyroid clonotypes above 0.001.

This CDR3 has 13 amino acids. Germline lookup yields CDR1 SGHRS and CDR2 YFSETQ. The authors obtained PBMCs from over 8.5 ml of fresh peripheral blood. It was RNA transcripts that yielded the amplified TCR beta CDR3 regions. A first-round RT-PCR of the TCR CDR3 used the HTBI primer set. TCRdb redid the calling of the multiplex PCR reads with MiXCR, one entry per CDR3 protein. This table holds hundreds of thousands of distinct CDR3 sequences, 14% found once. The sample taken for sequencing was blood. This clonotype was obtained from a woman aged 45-65 years with Graves' ophthalmopathy. The J gene is TRBJ2-3, the V gene TRBV5-1; D tentatively fits TRBD1 or TRBD2 (5 bases each). CDR3 coding DNA: TGCGCCAGCAGCACGGGGACCACAGGTACGCAGTATTTT. Translating gives CASSTGTTGTQYF.